Given below is one TCR beta chain in context. Its antigen is unidentified. The sample originates from a study of CXCR3-negative and CXCR3-positive naive CD8 T cells. Overall study findings and caveats: TRBV-TRBJ usage was alike in naive CXCR3-negative and CXCR3-positive cells but differed in memory cells. Diversity in memory CD8+ cells fell much lower than the comparably high levels seen in both naive subsets. Naive cells that were CXCR3-positive had more hydrophobic TRB CDR3s (compared with CXCR3-negative naive cells). Similar levels of surface CD5 were seen between naive subsets; TCR strength was inferred from TRB CDR3 properties.

Cells classed as naive CD8+ T cells were CD45RO-CCR7+CD27+CD95-. It was by 5' RACE with UMI labels that the TRB cDNA libraries were prepared. TCRdb reworked the 5' RACE reads into one entry per CDR3 protein, no DNA. The sample has roughly 110,000 distinct CDR3 sequences, and its top ten clones hold 0.3% to 0.45%. CDR1 SGHTA and CDR2 FQGTGA come from the germline V gene. The CDR3 covers 16 residues. The TCR sequence derives from a human donor in good health. Some clones in this sample may be carry-over from other donors' samples. The genes are TRBV7-3 and TRBJ2-2; TCRdb indicates TRBD1, and absent DNA this call remains unverified. The sequencing input was naive CXCR3+ CD8+ T cells from blood. Subset meaning: CD45RO-CCR7+CD27+CD95- naive CD8+ T cells expressing CXCR3 (TNR3+). Here the CDR3 reads CASSGNRGLSTGELFF.